This TCR beta chain was recovered during a study of blood T cell repertoires in COVID-19. For the study at large: In Cohort 3, a recovered donor had either two negative PCRs, clearance, or symptom resolution.

Assay used: immunoSEQ multiplex PCR; TCRdb lists only in-frame clones, some missing. The data contain hundreds of thousands of clones, about 88% of them singletons. Germline values: CDR1 LNHDA, CDR2 SQIVND (reference sequence). The CDR3 consists of 15 residues. J lost 5 bases, V lost 4 bases, and 7 bases had no gene match. Input material: PBMCs or T cells enriched from blood (not recorded which). The receptor was derived from a woman aged 55 to 70 in a cohort exposed to, infected with or recovered from COVID-19 (not recorded which). The V gene is TRBV19, the J gene TRBJ1-1, with 10 bases lining up with TRBD1. CDR3 amino acids: CASSTGQGMMTEAFF. The DNA for the CDR3 is TGTGCCAGTAGTACGGGACAGGGGATGATGACTGAAGCTTTCTTT. The full variable domain, its missing parts supplied by reference TRBV19 and TRBJ1-1, is DGGITQSPKYLFRKEGQNVTLSCEQNLNHDAMYWYRQDPGQGLRLIYYSQIVNDFQKGDIAEGYSVSREKKESFPLTVTSAQKNPTAFYLCASSTGQGMMTEAFFGQGTRLTVV.